Listed below are T cell receptor beta chains from one sample, sequenced in a study of vaccination and CD4 T cells after COVID-19. For these receptors, no antigen is known. TCRdb itself ran the PCR reads through MiXCR, one entry per CDR3 protein. The sample shows roughly 20,000 distinct CDR3 sequences, more than 70% of them seen only once. The sequencing used CD4+ T cells from blood, cultured in vitro, collected after SARS-CoV-2 vaccination. Receptors originate from a human donor who received a COVID-19 vaccine. Both conserved end residues are part of each CDR3. Clone size, where shown, is once, few, many, or a class for clones that have expanded.

V gene: TRBV6-1
J gene: TRBJ1-4
clone size: .
CDR3 protein: CASSAVGRANEKLFF

V gene: TRBV6-1
J gene: TRBJ2-3
clone size: .
CDR3 protein: CASSADRNPSTDTQYF

V gene: TRBV5-1
J gene: TRBJ1-2
clone size: .
CDR3 protein: CASSRSYDNYGYTF

V gene: TRBV6-5
J gene: TRBJ2-7
clone size: .
CDR3 protein: CASSYYAARGEQYF

V gene: TRBV6-1
J gene: TRBJ2-7
clone size: .
CDR3 protein: CASSPGLAGGTPYEQYF

V gene: TRBV9
J gene: TRBJ2-3
clone size: .
CDR3 protein: CASSGRGLSTDTQYF

V gene: TRBV27
J gene: TRBJ2-6
clone size: .
CDR3 protein: CASSSSRDIQSSGANVLTF

V gene: TRBV30
J gene: TRBJ1-2
clone size: .
CDR3 protein: CAWRGQGGRYTF

V gene: TRBV6-5
J gene: TRBJ1-2
clone size: .
CDR3 protein: CASSYRRWGQGEDGYTF

V gene: TRBV2
J gene: TRBJ2-5
clone size: .
CDR3 protein: CASSEGAEETQYF

V gene: TRBV20-1
J gene: TRBJ2-2
clone size: .
CDR3 protein: CSATAGGATGELFF

V gene: TRBV2
J gene: TRBJ2-5
clone size: .
CDR3 protein: CASRPTGIETQYF

V gene: TRBV19
J gene: TRBJ1-5
clone size: few
CDR3 protein: CASTPTQSVNQPQHF

V gene: TRBV5-6
J gene: TRBJ2-1
clone size: .
CDR3 protein: CASGSMSGGGIYNEQFF

V gene: TRBV12-3/TRBV12-4
J gene: .
clone size: .
CDR3 protein: CASSPGLAGDETQYF

V gene: TRBV30
J gene: TRBJ1-5
clone size: few
CDR3 protein: CAWSPQKGYSNQPQHF

V gene: TRBV19
J gene: TRBJ1-6
clone size: .
CDR3 protein: CASSPGQTITYNSPLHF

V gene: TRBV6-1
J gene: TRBJ1-5
clone size: .
CDR3 protein: CASRPSYRGTQPQHF

V gene: TRBV11-2
J gene: TRBJ2-2
clone size: .
CDR3 protein: CASTPGTANTGELFF

V gene: TRBV5-4
J gene: TRBJ2-3
clone size: .
CDR3 protein: CASSFDRLAGGTDTQYF

V gene: TRBV6-5
J gene: TRBJ1-6
clone size: .
CDR3 protein: CASSYDVRATNNSPLHF

V gene: TRBV7-9
J gene: TRBJ1-5
clone size: few
CDR3 protein: CASSLAGAQGSQHF

V gene: TRBV20-1
J gene: TRBJ2-5
clone size: .
CDR3 protein: CSARGTQRYQETQYF

V gene: TRBV20-1
J gene: TRBJ1-1
clone size: .
CDR3 protein: CSAREGPTAEAFF

V gene: TRBV12-3/TRBV12-4
J gene: TRBJ2-3
clone size: .
CDR3 protein: CASRFGSLNTQYF

V gene: TRBV30
J gene: TRBJ2-5
clone size: .
CDR3 protein: CAWSVQRGIQETQYF

V gene: TRBV19
J gene: TRBJ2-2
clone size: .
CDR3 protein: CASIKMGMDTGELFF

V gene: TRBV10-1
J gene: TRBJ1-1
clone size: .
CDR3 protein: CASSDSGSENTEAFF

V gene: TRBV5-1
J gene: TRBJ2-3
clone size: .
CDR3 protein: CASSLRTNAGTDTQYF

V gene: TRBV6-5
J gene: TRBJ2-3
clone size: .
CDR3 protein: CASSYRFQRSHSDTQYF

V gene: TRBV20-1
J gene: TRBJ1-1
clone size: .
CDR3 protein: CSARGTGWGTEAFF

V gene: TRBV24-1
J gene: TRBJ2-1
clone size: .
CDR3 protein: CATSEVSGGATQQFF

V gene: TRBV6-5
J gene: TRBJ1-2
clone size: few
CDR3 protein: CASSYSPANYGYTF

V gene: TRBV7-2
J gene: TRBJ2-7
clone size: .
CDR3 protein: CASSLDPGGFEQYF

V gene: TRBV28
J gene: TRBJ1-2
clone size: .
CDR3 protein: CASSYGPTNYGYTF

V gene: TRBV2
J gene: TRBJ1-5
clone size: few
CDR3 protein: CASNRQINQPQHF

V gene: TRBV12-3/TRBV12-4
J gene: TRBJ1-2
clone size: .
CDR3 protein: CASSPNRGLRGYTF

V gene: TRBV19
J gene: TRBJ1-6
clone size: few
CDR3 protein: CASSAAVGGRASSPLHF

V gene: TRBV20-1
J gene: TRBJ2-1
clone size: .
CDR3 protein: CSASRDVYNEQFF

V gene: TRBV6-5
J gene: TRBJ1-6
clone size: .
CDR3 protein: CASSYSRTSLDSPLHF

V gene: TRBV12-3/TRBV12-4
J gene: TRBJ2-5
clone size: .
CDR3 protein: CANSIKETQYF

V gene: TRBV11-2
J gene: TRBJ2-3
clone size: .
CDR3 protein: CASSRRGGKPSTSTDTQYF

V gene: TRBV6-1
J gene: TRBJ2-5
clone size: .
CDR3 protein: CASSEFREETQYF

V gene: TRBV2
J gene: TRBJ2-5
clone size: .
CDR3 protein: CASSEARFQETQYF

V gene: TRBV30
J gene: TRBJ2-1
clone size: .
CDR3 protein: CAWSLAGTGASYNEQFF

V gene: TRBV20-1
J gene: TRBJ2-5
clone size: .
CDR3 protein: CSARASWGETQYF

V gene: TRBV7-9
J gene: TRBJ1-2
clone size: .
CDR3 protein: CASSLFGRTNYGYTF

V gene: TRBV12-3/TRBV12-4
J gene: TRBJ1-1
clone size: .
CDR3 protein: CASSHSRGNTEAFF

V gene: TRBV2
J gene: TRBJ1-5
clone size: .
CDR3 protein: CASRDRDGQPQHF

V gene: TRBV11-2
J gene: TRBJ2-1
clone size: .
CDR3 protein: CASSLEGLAGANEQFF

V gene: TRBV21-1
J gene: TRBJ2-7
clone size: .
CDR3 protein: CASSKGRPSSYEQYF

V gene: TRBV24-1
J gene: TRBJ1-5
clone size: .
CDR3 protein: CATSGLWGQLQHF